A single sample is the source of the 27 T cell receptor beta chains below, sequenced in a study of identical twins. TCRdb re-analysed the 5' RACE reads in MiXCR, keeping a single row per CDR3 protein. Among about 220,000 distinct CDR3 sequences, around 10% were seen once, and the ten largest hold approximately 5.1%. Sample: memory (CD45RO+) T cells sorted from blood. Receptor source: a woman under 30 in good health.

This clonotype was found a few times. This chain links TRBV2 with TRBJ2-6, with D possibly matching TRBD2 (5 bases). Germline CDR1 is SNHLY and CDR2 is FYNNEI. V shed 10 bases and J shed 0 bases, with 13 bases lying between them. This CDR3 spans 15 amino acids. The chain's CDR3 is CAIRAEGSGANVLTF. The CDR3 nucleotides read TGTGCCATCCGGGCCGAGGGCTCTGGGGCCAACGTCCTGACTTTC.

This clonotype was observed many times. Mismatch with germline at one junction end may stem from a read error. The chain is built from TRBV4-2 and TRBJ1-2; the D gene is possibly TRBD1 (6 bases). Germline CDR1 LGHNA, CDR2 YNFKEQ. The CDR3 has 12 residues. As DNA, the CDR3 is TGTGCCAGCAGCCAAGCAGGGGCCGGATCTTCCTTC. Protein product: CASSQAGAGSSF.

This clonotype was seen ten or more times. The genes are TRBV28 and TRBJ2-7; 8 bases agree with TRBD1. Per the germline V gene, CDR1 is MDHEN and CDR2 is SYDVKM. This CDR3 comprises 16 residues. The junction had 8 bases not matched to a gene; V was cut back by 2 bases and J by 2 bases. The CDR3 bases are TGTGCCAGCAGTTTACCAACCGGGACAGGAGCCTACGAGCAGTACTTC. This gives the protein CASSLPTGTGAYEQYF.

This clonotype has just a few counts. The chain links TRBV7-9 to TRBJ2-2; weak D call: TRBD2 (6 bases). CDR3 size: 17 residues. The V end lost 5 bases, the J end lost 1 base, and 17 bases lay between the germline ends. Germline V gene lookup returns CDR1 SEHNR and CDR2 FQNEAQ (reference sequence). CDR3 bases: TGTGCCAGCAGCATGAGACGGGGGAAGGGGAACACCGGGGAGCTGTTTTTT. This translates into CASSMRRGKGNTGELFF.

This clonotype appeared many times. The V and J genes are TRBV5-1 and TRBJ1-2, with 11 bases aligning to TRBD1. Unmatched junction bases numbered 5, after V lost 0 bases and J lost 4 bases. The germline V gene encodes CDR1 SGHRS and CDR2 YFSETQ. The CDR3 runs 16 residues. This CDR3 is CASSLAYGTGGYGYTF. As DNA, the CDR3 is TGCGCCAGCAGCTTGGCCTATGGGACAGGGGGCTATGGCTACACCTTC.

The chain combines TRBV30 with TRBJ2-1; no clear D gene. V gave up 0 bases and J gave up 7 bases, with 19 bases separating them. There are 16 residues in the CDR3. In germline, CDR1 is GTSNPN, CDR2 SVGIG (reference sequence). The CDR3 region is CAWSVRLLHTSNEQFF. CDR3 coding DNA: TGTGCCTGGAGTGTACGGTTGCTACACACCTCTAATGAGCAGTTCTTC.

The chain recombines TRBV12-3 or TRBV12-4 with TRBJ1-4; D possibly corresponds to TRBD1 (5 bases). This CDR3 spans 14 amino acids. Trimming removed 9 bases at V and 4 bases at J, with 15 bases between. The CDR3 spells CASSPQGSNEKLFF. CDR3 bases: TGTGCCAGTTCCCCGCAGGGCAGTAATGAAAAACTGTTTTTT.

This clonotype appeared many times. The chain employs TRBV24-1 and TRBJ2-1, with 12 bases aligning to TRBD2. CDR3 length equals 15 residues. Germline assignment: CDR1 KGHDR and CDR2 SFDVKD. V trimming: 2 bases; J trimming: 9 bases; junction bases outside the gene matches: 4. The CDR3 protein is CATSDSLAGGLEQFF. The CDR3 nucleotides read TGTGCCACCAGTGATTCCCTAGCGGGGGGGCTTGAGCAGTTCTTC.

This clonotype was observed a handful of times. CDR3 loop: CASSYLGGTGMGHTGELFF. CDR3 coding DNA: TGTGCCAGCAGTTACCTAGGTGGGACAGGGATGGGGCACACCGGGGAGCTGTTTTTT. The rearrangement joins TRBV6-5 to TRBJ2-2; TRBD1 matches 9 bases. J was trimmed by 3 bases and V by 2 bases; bases with no gene match: 13. CDR1 is MNHEY, CDR2 SVGAGI, per germline. CDR3 size: 19 residues.

This clonotype was seen only a few times. The V call is TRBV6-1, the J call TRBJ2-4; D is uncertain. V shed 6 bases and J shed 0 bases, with 9 bases lying between them. CDR1 and CDR2 (germline): MNHNS, SASEGT. The CDR3 is made up of 14 amino acids. This CDR3 is CASSNAVAKNIQYF. The CDR3, as DNA: TGTGCCAGCAGCAATGCCGTAGCCAAAAACATTCAGTACTTC.

This clonotype has just a few counts. This chain uses TRBV2 with TRBJ1-6; the D gene is possibly TRBD1 (6 bases). The V and J ends lost 8 bases and 7 bases respectively, with 12 bases between them. CDR1 SNHLY and CDR2 FYNNEI come from the germline V gene. The CDR3 covers 13 residues. For the CDR3, the DNA is TGTGCCAGCCGCGGACAGACGAATTCACCCCTCCACTTT. This translates into CASRGQTNSPLHF.

This clonotype was observed many times. This chain connects TRBV10-3 to TRBJ1-3; no clear D gene. V gave up 10 bases and J gave up 4 bases, with 14 bases separating them. The CDR3 covers 13 residues. Germline CDR1 is ENHRY and CDR2 is SYGVKD. CDR3 bases: TGTGCCACCAACATAGATCGGGGAAACACCATATATTTT. Translating gives CATNIDRGNTIYF.

The rearrangement uses TRBV7-8 and TRBJ1-4; TRBD1 is a possible D gene (6 bases). The V end was cut by 5 bases, the J end by 7 bases, with 17 bases between. CDR1 is SGHVS and CDR2 is FQNEAQ in the germline V gene. There are 15 residues in the CDR3. The CDR3 bases are TGTGCCAGCAGCCTTAACCGGGGGCCGAGTGAAAAACTGTTTTTT. This codes for CASSLNRGPSEKLFF.

Many counts were recorded for this clonotype. V usage is TRBV12-3 or TRBV12-4 and J usage is TRBJ2-2, with unresolved D. This CDR3 has 11 residues. Trimming shortened V by 6 bases and J by 7 bases, and 6 bases separated the two germline ends. The CDR3 DNA reads TGTGCCAGCAGGGAGATCGGGGAGCTGTTTTTT. It yields the protein CASREIGELFF.

The table lists this clonotype with many counts. This chain links TRBV12-3 or TRBV12-4 with TRBJ2-2; the match to TRBD2 covers 8 bases. Trimming cost V 3 bases and J 3 bases; bases outside gene matches: 3. The CDR3 is 15 residues long. The CDR3 protein is CASSFAGGDTGELFF. For the CDR3, the DNA is TGTGCCAGCAGTTTTGCGGGAGGCGACACCGGGGAGCTGTTTTTT.

This clonotype was picked up many times. The gene calls are TRBV29-1 and TRBJ1-2; 12 nucleotides match TRBD1. The J segment lost 8 bases and the V segment lost 6 bases, leaving 7 bases of the junction unmatched. Germline CDR1 is SQVTM and CDR2 is ANQGSEA. The CDR3 consists of 13 residues. The CDR3: CSVRGQGAKGYTF. The CDR3 region has the DNA TGCAGCGTGAGGGGACAGGGGGCGAAAGGCTACACCTTC. Together with reference TRBV29-1 and TRBJ1-2, the CDR3 gives the full variable domain: SAVISQKPSRDICQRGTSLTIQCQVDSQVTMMFWYRQQPGQSLTLIATANQGSEATYESGFVIDKFPISRPNLTFSTLTVSNMSPEDSSIYLCSVRGQGAKGYTFGSGTRLTVV.

J is TRBJ2-1 and V is TRBV5-6; 13 nucleotides agree with TRBD2. The junction had 7 bases not matched to a gene; V was cut back by 4 bases and J by 9 bases. The V gene's germline CDR1 is SGHDT and CDR2 YYEEEE. The CDR3 length is 15 residues. The CDR3 bases are TGTGCCAGCAGCGTTGGACTAGCGGGAGTTAGTGAGCAGTTCTTC. Encoded protein: CASSVGLAGVSEQFF.

This clonotype turned up a few times. The V and J genes are TRBV6-1 and TRBJ1-5; TRBD1 might be the D (5 bases). CDR3 size: 15 residues. V lost 8 bases to trimming and J lost 5 bases, with 19 bases between them. Germline CDR1 MNHNS, CDR2 SASEGT. The chain's CDR3 is CASGRTRGGDQPQHF. CDR3 bases: TGTGCCAGCGGTAGGACGAGGGGAGGAGATCAGCCCCAGCATTTT.

This clonotype was counted between two and nine times. This chain uses TRBV19 with TRBJ2-5, with D possibly matching TRBD2 (5 bases). Germline assignment: CDR1 LNHDA and CDR2 SQIVND (reference sequence). V lost 6 bases, J lost 3 bases, and 17 bases lay in between. CDR3 length: 15 amino acids. CDR3 in amino acids: CASRRARTEEETQYF. CDR3 in DNA: TGTGCCAGTAGGAGAGCCCGGACGGAGGAAGAGACCCAGTACTTC.

This clonotype appeared a few times. CDR3 amino acids: CASRDLGRGGPGEQFF. CDR3 coding DNA: TGTGCCAGCAGGGACCTTGGGAGGGGGGGCCCCGGTGAGCAGTTCTTC. The V gene is TRBV2, the J gene TRBJ2-1; a weak D match, TRBD2 (7 bases). Looked up from germline, CDR1 is SNHLY and CDR2 is FYNNEI. Trimming took 6 bases from V and 9 from J, leaving 24 bases between them. The CDR3 extends over 16 amino acids.

This clonotype was detected a few times. V usage is TRBV5-7 and J usage is TRBJ1-3, with D unresolved. TRBV5-7 is given ORF status, its function remaining uncertain. This CDR3 contains 15 residues. V lost 1 base and J 2 bases, leaving 10 bases between the germline ends. CDR3 residues: CASSLKDNTGNTIYF. The DNA of the CDR3 is TGTGCCAGCAGCTTGAAAGACAACACTGGAAACACCATATATTTT.

In its sample, this clonotype was seen a few times. The chain links TRBV11-2 to TRBJ2-4; D may correspond to TRBD1 or TRBD2 (5 bases each). The germline gives CDR1 SGHAT, CDR2 FQNNGV. The CDR3 sequence is 17 residues long. Trimming cost V 5 bases and J 1 base, with 18 bases left between them. The CDR3: CASSQGRLEGAKNIQYF. The CDR3 DNA reads as TGTGCCAGCAGCCAGGGACGGCTAGAAGGGGCCAAAAACATTCAGTACTTC.

V gene TRBV5-1 combines with J gene TRBJ1-1; D is ambiguous. Germline-derived CDR1 and CDR2 are SGHRS and YFSETQ. The CDR3 sequence is 16 residues long. With 0 bases removed from V and 3 bases from J, the gap between germline ends came to 15 bases. CDR3 nucleotide sequence: TGCGCCAGCAGCTTGGCCATCATGACGGGAGACACTGAAGCTTTCTTT. It translates to CASSLAIMTGDTEAFF.

The chain uses TRBV3-1 and TRBJ2-5; a possible D gene is TRBD2 (6 bases). The CDR3 has 16 residues. The V gene lost 1 base and the J gene lost 1 base, with 13 bases spanning the gap. CDR1 is LGHDT and CDR2 is YNNKEL in the germline V gene (reference sequence). The chain's CDR3 is CASSQGIGRGQETQYF. CDR3 DNA sequence: TGTGCCAGCAGCCAAGGAATTGGGCGGGGCCAAGAGACCCAGTACTTC.

The table lists this clonotype with many counts. The chain has TRBV20-1 and TRBJ2-7; TRBD2 matches at 7 bases. The CDR3 is made up of 15 amino acids. Germline CDR1 DFQATT, CDR2 SNEGSKA (reference sequence). Trimming cost V 5 bases and J 0 bases; bases outside gene matches: 10. Here the CDR3 DNA reads TGCAGTGCTCCTAATCTAGCGGAAAGCTCCTACGAGCAGTACTTC. It is translated as CSAPNLAESSYEQYF.

The chain recombines TRBV20-1 with TRBJ1-1; tentatively, D is TRBD1 (5 bases). The V gene's germline CDR1 is DFQATT and CDR2 SNEGSKA (reference sequence). This CDR3 comprises 14 residues. Trimming stripped 3 bases from V and 0 bases from J, with 11 bases between. The CDR3: CSASLGPMNTEAFF. The CDR3 nucleotides are TGCAGTGCTAGCCTGGGACCGATGAACACTGAAGCTTTCTTT.

The chain uses TRBV9 and TRBJ2-3, with D hard to call. This CDR3 region has 15 residues. The germline gives CDR1 SGDLS, CDR2 YYNGEE. Trimming stripped 1 base from V and 1 base from J, with 10 bases between. CDR3 amino acids: CASSVHLWGTDTQYF. The CDR3 DNA is TGTGCCAGCAGCGTACACCTCTGGGGCACAGATACGCAGTATTTT.